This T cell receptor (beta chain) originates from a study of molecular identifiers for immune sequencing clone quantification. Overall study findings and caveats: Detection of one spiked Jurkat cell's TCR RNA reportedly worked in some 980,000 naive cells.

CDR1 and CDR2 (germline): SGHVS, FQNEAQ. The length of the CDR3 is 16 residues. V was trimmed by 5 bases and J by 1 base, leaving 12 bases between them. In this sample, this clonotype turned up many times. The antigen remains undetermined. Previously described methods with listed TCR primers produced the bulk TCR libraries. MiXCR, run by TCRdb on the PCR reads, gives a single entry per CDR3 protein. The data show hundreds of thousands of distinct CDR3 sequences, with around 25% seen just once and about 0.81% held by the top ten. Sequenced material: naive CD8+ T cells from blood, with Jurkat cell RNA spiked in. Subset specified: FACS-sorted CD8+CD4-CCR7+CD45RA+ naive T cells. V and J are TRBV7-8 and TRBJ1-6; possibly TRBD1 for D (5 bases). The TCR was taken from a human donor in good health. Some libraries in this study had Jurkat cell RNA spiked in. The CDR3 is CASSLRASSYNSPLHF. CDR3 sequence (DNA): TGTGCCAGCAGCCTCAGGGCTAGTTCCTATAATTCACCCCTCCACTTT.